This TCR beta chain was captured in a study of blood T cell repertoires in COVID-19. Study-wide context: Samples of COVID-19 (acute and convalescent) were obtained from the United States, Italy and Spain.

Per germline, CDR1 LNHDA and CDR2 SQIVND (reference sequence). After removal of 5 bases from V and 0 bases from J, the junction contained 4 bases not matched to a gene. The CDR3 contains 14 residues. TCRdb's copy holds only in-frame clones and misses some; the assay was immunoSEQ multiplex PCR. In the table there are tens of thousands of clones, approximately 70% of which are singletons. The chain employs TRBV19 and TRBJ2-7, with 7 bases fitting TRBD2. This clonotype was sampled from an elderly man with acute or convalescent COVID-19. Sequenced input: peripheral blood. DNA of the CDR3: TGTGCCAGTAGTGGAGCTAGCGGCTCCTACGAGCAGTACTTC. Amino acid sequence: CASSGASGSYEQYF.